Listed below are T cell receptor beta chains from one sample, sequenced in a study of T cells after yellow fever vaccination. TCRdb reprocessed the 5' RACE reads via MiXCR and lists one record per CDR3 protein. Of 500,000 to 650,000 distinct CDR3 sequences listed, less than 20% are singletons. Sequenced here: PBMCs, sampled less than 6 days after the first yellow fever vaccination. The receptor source for this set is a man between 18 and 29 years old who received the YFV17D yellow fever vaccine. The CDR3 runs from the conserved cysteine through the conserved F or W. Each record gives: clone size, J gene, V gene, D gene, CDR3 protein, CDR3 DNA. A D gene is named only where the DNA matches it firmly. The size entry is marked missing in some rows and otherwise reads once, few, many or a size class.

size: few
J: TRBJ2-7
V: TRBV27
D: TRBD1
CDR3: CASSGGQLPFYEQYF
DNA: TGTGCCAGCAGTGGGGGACAGTTGCCTTTCTACGAGCAGTACTTC

size: many
J: TRBJ2-1
V: TRBV7-2
D: -
CDR3: CASSFINEQFF
DNA: TGTGCCAGCAGTTTTATAAATGAGCAGTTCTTC

size: few
J: TRBJ2-5
V: TRBV12-3/TRBV12-4
D: -
CDR3: CASNRDTPGETQYF
DNA: TGTGCCAGCAATCGGGACACTCCGGGGGAGACCCAGTACTTC

size: few
J: TRBJ2-5
V: TRBV6-1
D: TRBD2
CDR3: CASRRNPSGEAQYF
DNA: TGTGCCAGCAGACGGAACCCTAGCGGGGAGGCCCAGTACTTC

size: -
J: TRBJ1-2
V: TRBV4-1
D: -
CDR3: CASSQIGGGYGYTF
DNA: TGCGCCAGCAGCCAAATTGGGGGTGGTTATGGCTACACCTTC

size: few
J: TRBJ2-2
V: TRBV2
D: -
CDR3: CASSGLGSAGELFF
DNA: TGTGCCAGCAGTGGTCTTGGTTCGGCCGGGGAGCTGTTTTTT

size: -
J: TRBJ2-7
V: TRBV7-2
D: -
CDR3: CASRELISYEQYF
DNA: TGTGCCAGCAGGGAATTAATCTCCTACGAGCAGTACTTC

size: few
J: TRBJ2-7
V: TRBV29-1
D: -
CDR3: CSVEQEYEQYF
DNA: TGCAGCGTTGAACAGGAGTACGAGCAGTACTTC

size: few
J: TRBJ1-5
V: TRBV5-6
D: -
CDR3: CASSMGSQAAQPQHF
DNA: TGTGCCAGCTCCATGGGCTCCCAGGCAGCCCAGCCCCAGCATTTT

size: -
J: TRBJ2-3
V: TRBV18
D: -
CDR3: CASSPPVSYRTDTQYF
DNA: TGTGCCAGCTCACCACCGGTTTCCTATCGGACAGATACGCAGTATTTT

size: few
J: TRBJ1-1
V: TRBV11-2
D: TRBD1
CDR3: CASSLVRDRGKMNTEAFF
DNA: TGTGCCAGCAGCTTAGTACGGGACAGGGGCAAGATGAACACTGAAGCTTTCTTT

size: many
J: TRBJ1-4
V: TRBV6-1
D: -
CDR3: CATRSTGGEKLFF
DNA: TGTGCCACCAGATCAACTGGGGGGGAAAAACTGTTTTTT

size: few
J: TRBJ1-2
V: TRBV10-3
D: TRBD1
CDR3: CAISRDRADYGYTF
DNA: TGTGCCATCAGTCGTGACAGGGCCGACTATGGCTACACCTTC

size: few
J: TRBJ2-2
V: TRBV29-1
D: TRBD1
CDR3: CSVVFAGTGSTGELFF
DNA: TGCAGCGTTGTGTTCGCCGGGACAGGTTCCACCGGGGAGCTGTTTTTT

size: -
J: TRBJ2-2
V: TRBV6-1
D: TRBD1
CDR3: CASSKRTGNTGELFF
DNA: TGTGCCAGCAGCAAACGGACAGGGAACACCGGGGAGCTGTTTTTT

size: many
J: TRBJ2-5
V: TRBV12-3/TRBV12-4
D: -
CDR3: CASSLWGETQYF
DNA: TGTGCCAGCAGTTTATGGGGGGAGACCCAGTACTTC

size: few
J: TRBJ2-3
V: TRBV10-3
D: -
CDR3: CAISEGGGTDTQYF
DNA: TGTGCCATCAGTGAGGGGGGAGGCACAGATACGCAGTATTTT

size: many
J: TRBJ2-1
V: TRBV5-5
D: -
CDR3: CASSFRRTFLSSYNEQFF
DNA: TGTGCCAGCAGCTTCCGGAGGACTTTTCTAAGCTCCTACAATGAGCAGTTCTTC

size: -
J: TRBJ2-7
V: TRBV20-1
D: TRBD2
CDR3: CCARRTSGGGGYEQYF
DNA: TGCTGTGCTAGAAGAACTAGCGGGGGAGGTGGGTACGAGCAGTACTTC

size: -
J: TRBJ1-2
V: TRBV30
D: TRBD1
CDR3: CAWSGWVGGAWNYGYTF
DNA: TGTGCCTGGAGTGGGTGGGTAGGGGGCGCGTGGAACTATGGCTACACCTTC

size: -
J: TRBJ1-2
V: TRBV25-1
D: -
CDR3: CASGSGDPDRRRLVYGYTF
DNA: TGTGCCAGCGGTTCAGGGGACCCCGACAGAAGAAGGTTGGTGTATGGCTACACCTTC

size: few
J: TRBJ1-1
V: TRBV27
D: -
CDR3: CASSPGGGALAFF
DNA: TGTGCCAGCAGCCCAGGAGGGGGGGCCTTGGCTTTCTTT

size: -
J: TRBJ1-6
V: TRBV29-1
D: -
CDR3: CSVEKLKPDSPLHF
DNA: TGCAGCGTTGAAAAACTGAAACCGGATTCACCCCTCCACTTT

size: -
J: TRBJ2-5
V: TRBV5-1
D: -
CDR3: CASSLSVDLGETQYF
DNA: TGCGCCAGCAGCTTGTCAGTAGACCTCGGGGAGACCCAGTACTTC

size: -
J: TRBJ2-4
V: TRBV5-1
D: -
CDR3: CASSLPRQNIQYF
DNA: TGCGCCAGCAGCTTGCCACGTCAAAACATTCAGTACTTC

size: few
J: TRBJ2-7
V: TRBV5-4
D: -
CDR3: CASSFTGLGGYEQYF
DNA: TGTGCCAGCAGCTTCACAGGGTTGGGGGGATACGAGCAGTACTTC

size: -
J: TRBJ2-1
V: TRBV12-3/TRBV12-4
D: -
CDR3: CASSLPLAREQFF
DNA: TGTGCCAGCAGTCTGCCCCTGGCGCGGGAGCAGTTCTTC

size: few
J: TRBJ2-1
V: TRBV7-2
D: -
CDR3: CASSLALDNEQFF
DNA: TGTGCCAGCAGCTTAGCACTAGACAATGAGCAGTTCTTC

size: -
J: TRBJ2-5
V: TRBV9
D: -
CDR3: CASSPRDSESPQYF
DNA: TGTGCCAGCAGCCCCCGGGACTCCGAGAGTCCCCAGTACTTC

size: -
J: TRBJ2-3
V: TRBV9
D: TRBD2
CDR3: CASSNSGGQGTDTQYF
DNA: TGTGCCAGCAGCAATAGCGGGGGTCAGGGCACAGATACGCAGTATTTT

size: few
J: TRBJ1-2
V: TRBV7-2
D: -
CDR3: CASSLERSNYGYTF
DNA: TGTGCCAGCAGCTTAGAACGATCTAACTATGGCTACACCTTC

size: -
J: TRBJ2-2
V: TRBV5-5
D: -
CDR3: CASSLRRDPTGELFF
DNA: TGTGCCAGCAGCTTGCGGAGGGACCCCACCGGGGAGCTGTTTTTT

size: few
J: TRBJ1-1
V: TRBV2
D: -
CDR3: CASMVQAGLVDTEAFF
DNA: TGTGCCAGCATGGTACAGGCTGGTCTGGTTGACACTGAAGCTTTCTTT

size: few
J: TRBJ2-7
V: TRBV6-5
D: -
CDR3: CASSYGDTGVYEQYF
DNA: TGTGCCAGCAGTTACGGGGACACTGGGGTCTACGAGCAGTACTTC

size: few
J: TRBJ2-7
V: TRBV5-6
D: -
CDR3: CASSLAGPSPTPYEQYF
DNA: TGTGCCAGCAGCTTGGCAGGTCCATCCCCGACCCCCTACGAGCAGTACTTC

size: few
J: TRBJ2-3
V: TRBV4-3
D: -
CDR3: CASSQGTFSSTDTQYF
DNA: TGCGCCAGCAGCCAGGGGACCTTCAGTAGTACAGATACGCAGTATTTT

size: few
J: TRBJ2-5
V: TRBV13
D: TRBD2
CDR3: CASSWLAGGFQETQYF
DNA: TGTGCCAGCAGCTGGCTAGCGGGGGGCTTCCAAGAGACCCAGTACTTC

size: -
J: TRBJ2-3
V: TRBV6-5
D: -
CDR3: CASSYRGARPNTQYF
DNA: TGTGCCAGCAGTTATCGGGGGGCCAGACCGAATACGCAGTATTTT

size: -
J: TRBJ2-1
V: TRBV2
D: -
CDR3: CASSEWGSSSYNEQFF
DNA: TGTGCCAGCAGTGAGTGGGGGAGTAGCTCCTACAATGAGCAGTTCTTC

size: few
J: TRBJ2-1
V: TRBV12-3/TRBV12-4
D: -
CDR3: CASSSTVAYNEQFF
DNA: TGTGCCAGCAGTTCGACAGTCGCCTACAATGAGCAGTTCTTC

size: few
J: TRBJ2-7
V: TRBV4-1
D: TRBD1
CDR3: CASSPQDRGYEQYF
DNA: TGCGCCAGCAGCCCACAGGACAGGGGCTACGAGCAGTACTTC

size: many
J: TRBJ2-6
V: TRBV28
D: -
CDR3: CASSIPPGAGANVLTF
DNA: TGTGCCAGCAGTATCCCCCCAGGGGCTGGGGCCAACGTCCTGACTTTC

size: few
J: TRBJ1-1
V: TRBV29-1
D: -
CDR3: CSAPDRGEAFF
DNA: TGCAGCGCCCCAGACAGAGGTGAAGCTTTCTTT

size: few
J: TRBJ2-1
V: TRBV4-3
D: TRBD2
CDR3: CASSQGTSGGENEQFF
DNA: TGCGCCAGCAGCCAGGGGACTAGCGGGGGGGAAAATGAGCAGTTCTTC

size: few
J: TRBJ2-7
V: TRBV20-1
D: TRBD1
CDR3: CSATRGRGYEQYF
DNA: TGCAGTGCTACCAGGGGGCGAGGTTACGAGCAGTACTTC